The clone carrying this T cell receptor (beta chain) appeared many times. Its target is unknown. The entry originates in a study of regulatory T cells in long-lasting Graves disease. To make TCR beta libraries, researchers used iRepertoire HTBI primers and Arm-PCR of CDR3 regions. In the authors' methods: Looking across samples, the authors found some 67 TRBV and 14 to 15 TRBJ segments. TCRdb reanalysed the multiplex PCR reads using MiXCR and keeps one entry per CDR3 protein. The V and J calls here are based on TCRdb, not the publication. The sample lists a few hundred thousand distinct CDR3 sequences; 15% to 20% were seen once. This sample's time point: newly diagnosed GD, antithyroid drugs for less than 3 months. From PBMCs, RNA was extracted and then used to make the TCR library. Graves' disease diagnosis relied on American Thyroid Association guidelines. Germline CDR1 LGHDT, CDR2 YNNKEL (reference sequence). This CDR3 spans 14 amino acids. The V gene lost 1 base and the J gene lost 2 bases, with 9 bases spanning the gap.

Study-wide results and limits: Study was limited to peripheral blood, excluding thyroid tissue. Persistent patients shared more public clonotypes (about 2,700) than newly diagnosed patients (approximately 1,000).

This receptor was identified in a female donor with Graves disease. This chain joins TRBV3-1 and TRBJ2-7; D is unclear. Sequences were derived from peripheral blood mononuclear cells (PBMCs), sampled at new diagnosis, from a patient treated with antithyroid drugs. In nucleotides, the CDR3 is TGTGCCAGCAGCCAAGGGGTCGTTACCTACGAGCAGTACTTC. This sequence encodes CASSQGVVTYEQYF.